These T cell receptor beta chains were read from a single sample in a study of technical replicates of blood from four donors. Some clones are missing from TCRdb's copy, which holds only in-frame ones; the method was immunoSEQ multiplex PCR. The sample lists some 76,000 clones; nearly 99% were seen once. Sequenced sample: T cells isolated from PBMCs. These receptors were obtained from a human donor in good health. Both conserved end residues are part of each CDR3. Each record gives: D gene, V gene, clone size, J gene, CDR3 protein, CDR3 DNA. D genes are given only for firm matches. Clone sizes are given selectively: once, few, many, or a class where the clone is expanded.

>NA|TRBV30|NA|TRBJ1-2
CAWVGGDYGYTF
TGTGCCTGGGTGGGGGGGGACTATGGCTACACCTTC
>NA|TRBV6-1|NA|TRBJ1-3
CASSDWAAENTIYF
TGTGCCAGCAGTGATTGGGCAGCGGAAAACACCATATATTTT
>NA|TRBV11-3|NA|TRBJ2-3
CASSLAGNTDTQYF
TGTGCCAGCAGCTTAGCAGGGAATACAGATACGCAGTATTTT
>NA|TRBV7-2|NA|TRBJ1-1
CASSSEGLSTEAFF
TGTGCCAGCAGCTCGGAGGGCCTGAGCACTGAAGCTTTCTTT
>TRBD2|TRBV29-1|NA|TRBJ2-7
CSVEDRLAADYEQYF
TGCAGCGTTGAAGATAGACTAGCGGCAGATTACGAGCAGTACTTC
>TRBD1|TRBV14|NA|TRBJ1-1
CASSLLTGSREAFF
TGTGCCAGCAGCCTCCTGACAGGGTCCCGAGAAGCTTTCTTT
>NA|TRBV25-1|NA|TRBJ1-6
CASSGQGNSPLHF
TGTGCCAGCAGTGGGCAGGGTAATTCACCCCTCCACTTT
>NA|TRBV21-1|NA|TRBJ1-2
CASSKVRGMDGYTF
TGTGCCAGCAGCAAAGTACGGGGAATGGATGGCTACACCTTC
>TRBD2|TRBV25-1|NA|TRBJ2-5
CASSEGPLAGVHEETQYF
TGTGCCAGCAGTGAAGGGCCTTTAGCGGGAGTGCACGAAGAGACCCAGTACTTC
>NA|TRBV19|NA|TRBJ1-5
CASSGLGTLQHF
TGTGCCAGTAGTGGTCTCGGGACTCTACAGCATTTT
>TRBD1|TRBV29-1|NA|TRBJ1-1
CSVVGQVNTEAFF
TGCAGCGTTGTTGGACAGGTGAACACTGAAGCTTTCTTT
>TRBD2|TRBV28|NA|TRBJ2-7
CASSRTSGRAEEQYF
TGTGCCAGCAGTAGGACTAGCGGGAGGGCGGAGGAGCAGTACTTC
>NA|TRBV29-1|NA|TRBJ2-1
CSVEPGNEQFF
TGCAGCGTTGAGCCGGGGAATGAGCAGTTCTTC
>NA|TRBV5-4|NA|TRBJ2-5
CASSLRGSGETQYF
TGTGCCAGCAGCTTAAGAGGTAGTGGGGAGACCCAGTACTTC
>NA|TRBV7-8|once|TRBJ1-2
CASSPDRTYGYTF
TGTGCCAGCAGCCCCGACAGGACATATGGCTACACCTTC
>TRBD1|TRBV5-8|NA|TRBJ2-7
CASLRRQGRYEQYF
TGTGCCAGCCTTCGTAGACAGGGACGCTACGAGCAGTACTTC
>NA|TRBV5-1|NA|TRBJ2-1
CASSAAFSFGGNNEQFF
TGCGCCAGCAGTGCCGCCTTCTCGTTTGGAGGGAACAATGAGCAGTTCTTC
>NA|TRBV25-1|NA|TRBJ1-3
CASSEQGHSGNTIYF
TGTGCCAGCAGTGAACAGGGGCACTCTGGAAACACCATATATTTT
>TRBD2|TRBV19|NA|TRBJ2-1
CASSIWREQNEQFF
TGTGCCAGTAGTATTTGGCGGGAGCAGAATGAGCAGTTCTTC
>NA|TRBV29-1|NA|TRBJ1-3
CSVEDWADAGNTIYF
TGCAGCGTTGAAGATTGGGCAGACGCTGGAAACACCATATATTTT
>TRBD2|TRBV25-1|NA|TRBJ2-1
CASNSLAEPYNEQFF
TGTGCCAGCAACTCACTAGCGGAACCCTACAATGAGCAGTTCTTC
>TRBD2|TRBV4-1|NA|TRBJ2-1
CASSQDATSAPDEQFF
TGCGCCAGCAGCCAAGATGCGACTAGCGCCCCGGATGAGCAGTTCTTC
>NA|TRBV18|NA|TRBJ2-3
CASSRTETDTQYF
TGTGCCAGCTCACGAACAGAGACAGATACGCAGTATTTT
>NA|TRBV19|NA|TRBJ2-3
CASRGNPFGGPLTDTQYF
TGTGCCAGCAGAGGGAACCCCTTCGGAGGGCCCCTCACAGATACGCAGTATTTT
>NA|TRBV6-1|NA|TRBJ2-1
CASSANEQFF
TGTGCCAGCAGTGCTAATGAGCAGTTCTTC
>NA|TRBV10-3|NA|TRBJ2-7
CAIRLTGDSEQYF
TGTGCCATCAGGTTGACAGGAGACAGCGAGCAGTACTTC
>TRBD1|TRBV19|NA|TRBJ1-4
CASSVQGASNEKLFF
TGTGCCAGTAGCGTACAGGGGGCCAGTAATGAAAAACTGTTTTTT
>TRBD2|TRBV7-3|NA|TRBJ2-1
CASSLQGGSGNEQFF
TGTGCCAGCAGCTTACAGGGCGGGAGTGGCAATGAGCAGTTCTTC
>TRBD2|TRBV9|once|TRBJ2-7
CASSVGAGGFYEQYF
TGTGCCAGCAGCGTGGGAGCGGGAGGCTTTTACGAGCAGTACTTC
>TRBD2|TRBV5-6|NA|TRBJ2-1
CASRPTPGLGVNEQFF
TGTGCCAGCCGCCCAACTCCGGGACTAGGGGTCAATGAGCAGTTCTTC
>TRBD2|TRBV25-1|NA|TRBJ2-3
CASSDSSGSGNTQYF
TGTGCCAGCAGTGATTCGAGCGGGAGCGGAAATACGCAGTATTTT
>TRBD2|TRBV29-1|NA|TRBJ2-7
CSVVGLAGGPGYEQYF
TGCAGCGTTGTAGGACTAGCGGGAGGGCCGGGTTACGAGCAGTACTTC
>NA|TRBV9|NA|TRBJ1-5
CASSRQGGQPQHF
TGTGCCAGCAGCCGTCAGGGAGGACAGCCCCAGCATTTT
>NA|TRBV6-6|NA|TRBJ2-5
CASNQLGRGETQYF
TGTGCCAGCAACCAGCTCGGGAGAGGGGAGACCCAGTACTTC
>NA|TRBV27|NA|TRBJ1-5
CASSFQGTGQPQHF
TGTGCCAGCAGTTTCCAGGGAACGGGTCAGCCCCAGCATTTT
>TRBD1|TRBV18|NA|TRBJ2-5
CASSPETGAPGRRETQYF
TGTGCCAGCTCACCAGAGACAGGGGCCCCAGGCAGGAGGGAGACCCAGTACTTC
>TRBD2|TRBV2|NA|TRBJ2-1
CASTPRTSGRNEQFF
TGTGCCAGCACCCCGAGGACTAGCGGACGTAATGAGCAGTTCTTC
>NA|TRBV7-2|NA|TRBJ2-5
CASSLLTGSAETQYF
TGTGCCAGCAGCTTATTGACCGGGAGTGCGGAGACCCAGTACTTC
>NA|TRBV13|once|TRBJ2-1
CASSPSNEQFF
TGTGCCAGCAGCCCCTCCAATGAGCAGTTCTTC
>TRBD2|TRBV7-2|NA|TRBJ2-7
CASSYVAGVEQYF
TGTGCCAGCAGCTATGTAGCGGGAGTCGAGCAGTACTTC
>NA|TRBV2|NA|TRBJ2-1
CASVSQGNWNEQFF
TGTGCCAGCGTGAGTCAGGGAAATTGGAATGAGCAGTTCTTC
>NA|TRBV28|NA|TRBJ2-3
CASVPDPGRRDTDTQYF
TGTGCCAGCGTTCCCGATCCCGGGAGAAGGGATACAGATACGCAGTATTTT
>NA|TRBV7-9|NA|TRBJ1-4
CASSLGRDKLFF
TGTGCCAGCAGCTTAGGTCGGGATAAACTGTTTTTT
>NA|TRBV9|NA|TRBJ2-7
CASSVLATAYEQYF
TGTGCCAGCAGCGTCCTAGCCACAGCCTACGAGCAGTACTTC
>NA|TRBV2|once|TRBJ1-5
CASAEGDQPQHF
TGTGCCAGCGCGGAAGGAGATCAGCCCCAGCATTTT
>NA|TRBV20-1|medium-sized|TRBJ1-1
CSATEFTEAFF
TGCAGTGCAACGGAGTTCACTGAAGCTTTCTTT
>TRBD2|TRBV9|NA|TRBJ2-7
CASSVFGGSYEQYF
TGTGCCAGCAGCGTATTCGGCGGGAGTTACGAGCAGTACTTC
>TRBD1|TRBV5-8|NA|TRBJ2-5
CASSSRGRGETQYF
TGTGCCAGCAGCTCCAGGGGGCGCGGAGAGACCCAGTACTTC